The TCR beta chain described here comes from a study of CD8 T cells in Susac syndrome. Regarding the study as a whole: The TCR sequencing and HLA analysis in the study involved a relatively small number of individuals, as the study acknowledged.

The CDR3 sequence is 14 residues long. With 3 bases clipped from V and 6 bases from J, the junction kept 5 bases outside the gene matches. CDR1 and CDR2 (germline): SGHVS, FNYEAQ. A word on this clonotype: Its antigen is as yet unknown.

RNA in amounts of roughly 0.45 to 1 ug was reverse transcribed with random hexamers. The amplification used immunoSEQ multiplex PCR on TCR beta CDR3; it spanned 54 Vbeta and 13 Jbeta. TCRdb recomputed calls from the immunoSEQ multiplex PCR reads with MiXCR, one row per CDR3 protein. The sample yields about 150,000 distinct CDR3 sequences, about 94% seen once. Sequenced: CD8+ T cells from PBMCs. The chain joins TRBV7-6 to TRBJ2-7; TRBD1 aligns across 10 bases. The clonotype was recovered from a human donor with multiple sclerosis. CDR3 in DNA: TGTGCCAGCAGCTTTCGAGGGGACAGGGGCGAGCAGTACTTC. Protein product: CASSFRGDRGEQYF.